A selection of T cell receptor beta chains follows, all from one sample in a study of post-analysis software for immune sequencing data. TCRdb re-derived calls from the PCR reads in MiXCR, one entry per CDR3 protein. Counted here are around 700,000 distinct CDR3 sequences, around 60% occurring once; the ten biggest clones make up 11%. Specimen: blood. The receptors here all came from a girl aged 2-9 years with multiple sclerosis. CDR3s include the opening cysteine and the closing phenylalanine or tryptophan. Each record gives: clone size, V gene, J gene, D gene, CDR3 protein, CDR3 DNA. D genes are given only for firm matches. Expanded clones get a size class; other rows say once, few or many, or leave the size out.

.	TRBV5-1	TRBJ1-4	TRBD1	CASSRDRVNEKLFF	TGCGCCAGCAGCCGGGACAGGGTTAATGAAAAACTGTTTTTT
.	TRBV4-1	TRBJ2-5	.	CASSQGSDSSNEQYF	TGCGCCAGCAGCCAAGGGAGTGACAGCAGCAATGAGCAGTACTTC
large	TRBV5-1	TRBJ2-1	TRBD2	CASSPGLAGVNEQFF	TGTGCCAGCAGCCCCGGACTAGCGGGAGTGAATGAGCAGTTCTTC
.	TRBV11-3	TRBJ2-1	TRBD2	CASSGGASGRGGEQFF	TGTGCCAGCAGCGGGGGGGCTAGCGGGAGAGGAGGTGAGCAGTTCTTC
once	TRBV5-1	TRBJ2-5	TRBD2	CASSLREGLAAGEQYF	TGCGCCAGCAGCTTGCGAGAGGGACTAGCGGCGGGTGAGCAGTACTTC
.	TRBV12-3/TRBV12-4	TRBJ2-7	.	CASSLKVGSYEQYF	TGTGCCAGCAGTTTAAAGGTGGGATCCTACGAGCAGTACTTC
.	TRBV28	TRBJ2-5	.	CASGRDEETQYF	TGTGCCAGCGGTCGGGACGAAGAGACCCAGTACTTC
few	TRBV6-5	TRBJ2-7	.	CASSYAGSGVLYEQYF	TGTGCCAGCAGTTACGCGGGTTCCGGGGTTCTGTACGAGCAGTACTTC
few	TRBV29-1	TRBJ2-5	.	CSVGPGQKETQYF	TGCAGCGTAGGGCCGGGTCAGAAGGAGACCCAGTACTTC
.	TRBV29-1	TRBJ1-2	.	CSVTDVSNYGYTF	TGCAGCGTTACCGACGTATCTAACTATGGCTACACCTTC
few	TRBV29-1	TRBJ1-1	.	CSVASGPMNTEAFF	TGCAGCGTTGCAAGCGGGCCCATGAACACTGAAGCTTTCTTT
.	TRBV12-3/TRBV12-4	TRBJ1-2	.	CAASRGGGYTF	TGTGCCGCCTCCCGGGGTGGTGGCTACACCTTC
few	TRBV7-2	TRBJ2-7	.	CASNPLGGQGDEQYF	TGTGCCAGCAACCCCCTCGGGGGACAAGGTGATGAGCAGTACTTC
.	TRBV5-1	TRBJ1-1	TRBD1	CASSTGTDNTEAFF	TGCGCCAGCAGCACTGGGACAGATAACACTGAAGCTTTCTTT
few	TRBV5-1	TRBJ1-1	.	CASSFKGQNTEAFF	TGCGCCAGCAGCTTTAAGGGGCAGAACACTGAAGCTTTCTTT
.	TRBV5-1	TRBJ2-1	TRBD2	CASSFRTSGGDNEQFF	TGCGCCAGCAGCTTCAGGACTAGCGGGGGGGACAATGAGCAGTTCTTC
.	TRBV5-1	TRBJ2-5	TRBD1	CASSKGTAQETQYF	TGCGCCAGCAGCAAGGGGACAGCCCAAGAGACCCAGTACTTC
.	TRBV20-1	TRBJ2-5	.	CSARELGGRETQYF	TGCAGTGCTAGAGAACTAGGAGGGAGAGAGACCCAGTACTTC
.	TRBV10-3	TRBJ1-1	.	CAISAAQGNTEAFF	TGTGCCATCAGCGCGGCCCAGGGGAACACTGAAGCTTTCTTT
.	TRBV12-3/TRBV12-4	TRBJ2-3	TRBD2	CASTRTSGRTDTQYF	TGTGCCAGCACCCGGACTAGCGGGAGAACAGATACGCAGTATTTT
.	TRBV9	TRBJ1-2	TRBD1	CASSSPGGRGLNYGYTF	TGTGCCAGCTCCTCTCCCGGGGGCAGGGGGCTGAACTATGGCTACACCTTC
.	TRBV7-9	TRBJ2-1	TRBD2	CASSPSLAGADEQFF	TGTGCCAGCAGCCCATCTCTAGCGGGAGCCGATGAGCAGTTCTTC
once	TRBV29-1	TRBJ2-1	.	CSVSGGSYNEQFF	TGCAGCGTCTCAGGGGGGTCCTACAATGAGCAGTTCTTC
once	TRBV14	TRBJ2-1	TRBD2	CASSQGPRLAGGQEQFF	TGTGCCAGCAGCCAAGGCCCTAGACTAGCGGGAGGCCAGGAGCAGTTCTTC
.	TRBV5-1	TRBJ2-1	.	CASSLVGGPPEQFF	TGCGCCAGCAGCTTAGTCGGGGGCCCCCCGGAGCAGTTCTTC
.	TRBV20-1	TRBJ2-1	TRBD2	CSVGALAGGREQFF	TGCAGTGTTGGCGCACTAGCGGGAGGCAGGGAGCAGTTCTTC
many	TRBV6-5	TRBJ2-3	.	CASSGDSTDTQYF	TGTGCCAGCAGTGGGGACAGCACAGATACGCAGTATTTT
few	TRBV5-4	TRBJ2-3	.	CASRTYFTTGGKGTDTQYF	TGTGCCAGCAGGACCTATTTCACGACGGGGGGCAAGGGCACAGATACGCAGTATTTT